This T cell receptor beta chain appears in the sequencing data of a study of blood T cell repertoires in COVID-19 (dated by TCRdb to the early 2020s). For the wider study: Samples covering the acute and convalescent phases of COVID-19 were provided by collaborators in the United States, Italy and Spain. A de-identified subject ID, COVID-19 status, age in years and sex were almost always included in the sample metadata. The samples were drawn from the first 160 participants of the ongoing ImmuneRACE study and from under 1,500 subjects provided by 6 global collaborators. A freely available public database, intended as a resource for researchers studying the immune response to SARS-CoV-2, is where the repertoires were released. Where available, HLA class I and class II types were taken from metadata supplied by the sample provider and were not determined by assay-based typing. The prospective study material was composed of cDNA or gDNA derived from T cells, B-cell-depleted T cells, or PBMCs. Subjects who had been exposed to COVID-19, were actively infected with it, or had recovered from it provided the deeply sampled blood TCRbeta repertoires that made up the dataset.

What the work shows at the level of the full study, not this receptor alone: How much clinical and demographic metadata was included differed by source and by participant, and the metadata was provided uncurated.

Whole blood was collected in K2EDTA tubes by collaborating institutions according to the institutions' own protocols. For TCRbeta analysis, collaborators shipped samples as frozen whole blood, isolated PBMCs, or DNA extracted from either of those sample types. TCRbeta CDR3 regions were amplified from genomic DNA using the immunoSEQ Assay, a bias-controlled multiplex PCR. The authors' analysis ran thus. The number of nucleated cells in each sample was estimated by amplification of reference gene primers within the assay. Sequence reads were collapsed and filtered to measure the absolute abundance of every unique TCRbeta CDR3 rearrangement. For each sample, productive Simpson clonality was calculated by taking the square root of Simpson's diversity index across productive rearrangements. This is the immuneACCESS table as TCRdb keeps it, with only in-frame sequences that have V and J called. A part of the clones is gone; compared with another copy, unresolved V genes explain less than half, and the rest is unexplained. That table supplies the V and J calls and clone size; D and trimming were determined from the DNA. The sample yields 250,000 to 300,000 clones; about nine tenths were counted once. The top ten constitute around an eighth of the sample.

The CDR3, from cysteine to phenylalanine, totals 15 residues. The DNA shown is the 45-base CDR3, in frame from base 1. V is cut back by 8 bases and J by 2 bases, with 9 bases in the junction unmatched. CDR1 and CDR2, per the germline V gene, are SNHLY and FYNNEI. In this sample, this clone turned up once. The clone's antigen remains unknown. Base qualities were left out, and no much larger clone turns up one base away. The chain couples TRBV2 to TRBJ1-1, and TRBD1 matches 9 of the central bases. The TCR comes from a woman aged 60-75 years with acute or convalescent COVID-19. Input material: peripheral blood. CDR3 region: CASCRDRDFNTEAFF. The sequenced DNA: TGTGCCAGCTGCCGGGACAGGGACTTTAACACTGAAGCTTTCTTT.